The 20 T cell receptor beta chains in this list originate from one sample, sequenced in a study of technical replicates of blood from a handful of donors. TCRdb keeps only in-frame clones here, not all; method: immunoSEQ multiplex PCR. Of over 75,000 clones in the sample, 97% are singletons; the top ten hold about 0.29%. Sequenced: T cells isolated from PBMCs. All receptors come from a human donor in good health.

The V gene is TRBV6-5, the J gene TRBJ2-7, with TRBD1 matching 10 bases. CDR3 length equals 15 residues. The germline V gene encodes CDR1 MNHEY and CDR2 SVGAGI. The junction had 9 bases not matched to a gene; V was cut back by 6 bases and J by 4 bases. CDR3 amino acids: CASSKTGGAPYEQYF. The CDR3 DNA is TGTGCCAGCAGCAAGACAGGGGGCGCCCCGTACGAGCAGTACTTC.

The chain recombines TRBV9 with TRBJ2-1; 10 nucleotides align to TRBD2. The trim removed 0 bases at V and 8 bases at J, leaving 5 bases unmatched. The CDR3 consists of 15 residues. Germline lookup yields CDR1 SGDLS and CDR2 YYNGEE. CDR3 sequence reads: CASSVELAGIYEQFF. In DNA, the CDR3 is TGTGCCAGCAGCGTAGAACTAGCGGGAATTTATGAGCAGTTCTTC.

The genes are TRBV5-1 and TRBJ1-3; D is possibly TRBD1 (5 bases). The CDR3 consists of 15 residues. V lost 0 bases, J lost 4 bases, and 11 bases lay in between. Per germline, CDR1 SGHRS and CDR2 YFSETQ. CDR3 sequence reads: CASSLVQGTGNTIYF. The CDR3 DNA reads TGCGCCAGCAGCTTGGTCCAGGGTACCGGAAACACCATATATTTT.

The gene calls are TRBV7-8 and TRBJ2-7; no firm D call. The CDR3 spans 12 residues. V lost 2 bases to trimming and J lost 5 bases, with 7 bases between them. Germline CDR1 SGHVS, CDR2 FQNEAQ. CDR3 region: CASSLYIDEQYF. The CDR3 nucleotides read TGTGCCAGCAGCTTATATATAGACGAGCAGTACTTC.

The CDR3 sequence is CASSFERGREQYF. The CDR3 bases are TGTGCCAGCAGCTTCGAAAGGGGCCGCGAGCAGTACTTC. V and J are TRBV5-5 and TRBJ2-7, with a weak D call TRBD1 (5 bases). Germline loops: CDR1 SGHKS, CDR2 YYEKEE (reference sequence). The CDR3 is 13 amino acids. V was cut by 2 bases and J by 6 bases, with 12 bases left in between.

CDR3 in amino acids: CASSVAGTGGEGYTF. CDR3 nucleotide sequence: TGCGCCAGCAGCGTAGCCGGGACAGGGGGAGAGGGCTACACCTTC. The chain combines TRBV5-1 with TRBJ1-2, with 11 bases identical to TRBD1. CDR3 length equals 15 residues. Germline loops: CDR1 SGHRS, CDR2 YFSETQ. V was clipped by 4 bases and J by 8 bases; unmatched bases: 10.

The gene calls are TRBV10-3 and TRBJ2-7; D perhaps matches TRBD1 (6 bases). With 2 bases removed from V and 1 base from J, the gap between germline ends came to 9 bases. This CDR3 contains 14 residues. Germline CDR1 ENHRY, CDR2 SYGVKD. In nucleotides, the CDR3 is TGTGCCATCAGTGAGATCACAGGGTCCTACGAGCAGTACTTC. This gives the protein CAISEITGSYEQYF.

The CDR3 DNA reads as TGCAGCGTTGTACGCAGCGGGAGAGAGACCCAGTACTTC. This translates into CSVVRSGRETQYF. This sequence joins TRBV29-1 and TRBJ2-5; 8 bases fit TRBD2. The CDR3 is 13 residues long. Germline assignment: CDR1 SQVTM and CDR2 ANQGSEA. V was clipped by 4 bases and J by 4 bases; unmatched bases: 5.

The CDR3 nucleotides are TGCGCCAGCAGCTTGGCTAGCGGGCATCAAGAGACCCAGTACTTC. It is translated as CASSLASGHQETQYF. V gene TRBV5-1 combines with J gene TRBJ2-5, with TRBD2 matching 8 bases. J gave up 2 bases and V 0 bases, and 3 bases lay outside the gene matches. This CDR3 has 15 amino acids. Germline loops: CDR1 SGHRS, CDR2 YFSETQ.

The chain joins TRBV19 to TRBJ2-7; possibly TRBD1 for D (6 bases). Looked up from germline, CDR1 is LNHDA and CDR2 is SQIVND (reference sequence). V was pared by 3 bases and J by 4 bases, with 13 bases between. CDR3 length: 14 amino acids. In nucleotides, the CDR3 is TGTGCCAGTAGTATTAGGGGGAAGGAATACGAGCAGTACTTC. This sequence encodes CASSIRGKEYEQYF.

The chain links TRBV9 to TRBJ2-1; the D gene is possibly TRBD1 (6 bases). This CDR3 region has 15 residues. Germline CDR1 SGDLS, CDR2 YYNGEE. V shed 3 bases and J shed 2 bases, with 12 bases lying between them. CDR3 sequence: CASSGGQIPYNEQFF. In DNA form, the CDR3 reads TGTGCCAGCAGCGGAGGACAGATCCCCTACAATGAGCAGTTCTTC.

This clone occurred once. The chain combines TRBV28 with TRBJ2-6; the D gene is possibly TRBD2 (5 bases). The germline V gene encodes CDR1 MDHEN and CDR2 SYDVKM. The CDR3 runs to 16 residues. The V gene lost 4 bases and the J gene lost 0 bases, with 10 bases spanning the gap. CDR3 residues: CASSSITSSGANVLTF. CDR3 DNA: TGTGCCAGCAGTTCGATCACTAGCTCTGGGGCCAACGTCCTGACTTTC.

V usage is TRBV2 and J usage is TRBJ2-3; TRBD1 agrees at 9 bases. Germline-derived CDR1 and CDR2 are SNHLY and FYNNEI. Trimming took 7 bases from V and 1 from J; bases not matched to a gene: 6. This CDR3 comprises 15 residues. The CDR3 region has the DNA TGTGCCAGCACCACAGGGGGCCTTGGCACAGATACGCAGTATTTT. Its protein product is CASTTGGLGTDTQYF.

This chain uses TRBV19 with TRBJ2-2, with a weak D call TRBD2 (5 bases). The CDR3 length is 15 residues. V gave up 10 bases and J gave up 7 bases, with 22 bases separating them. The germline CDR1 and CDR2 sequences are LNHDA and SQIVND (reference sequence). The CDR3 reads CATNPWIGGSGELFF. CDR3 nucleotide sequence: TGTGCCACCAACCCATGGATAGGAGGTAGCGGGGAGCTGTTTTTT.

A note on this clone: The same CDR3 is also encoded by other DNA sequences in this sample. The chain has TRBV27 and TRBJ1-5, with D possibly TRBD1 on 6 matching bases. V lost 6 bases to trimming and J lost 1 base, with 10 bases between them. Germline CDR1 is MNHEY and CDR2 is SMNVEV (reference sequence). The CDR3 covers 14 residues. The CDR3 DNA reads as TGTGCCAGCAGCGTCACAGGGAGCAATCAGCCCCAGCATTTT. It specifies CASSVTGSNQPQHF.

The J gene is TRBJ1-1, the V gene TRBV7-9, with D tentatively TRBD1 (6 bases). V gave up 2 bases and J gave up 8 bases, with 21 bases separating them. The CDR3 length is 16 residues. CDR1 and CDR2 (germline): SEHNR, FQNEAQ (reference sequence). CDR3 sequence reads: CASSLLRDNYSPEAFF. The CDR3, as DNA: TGTGCCAGCAGCTTACTCCGGGACAATTATTCGCCCGAAGCTTTCTTT.

This CDR3 is CATRLSDSADQPQHF. CDR3 in DNA: TGTGCCACCAGGCTCTCGGACTCTGCTGATCAGCCCCAGCATTTT. The chain employs TRBV15 and TRBJ1-5, with no clear D. This CDR3 has 15 amino acids. The V gene's germline CDR1 is LNHNV and CDR2 YYDKDF (reference sequence). Trimming stripped 6 bases from V and 5 bases from J, with 17 bases between.

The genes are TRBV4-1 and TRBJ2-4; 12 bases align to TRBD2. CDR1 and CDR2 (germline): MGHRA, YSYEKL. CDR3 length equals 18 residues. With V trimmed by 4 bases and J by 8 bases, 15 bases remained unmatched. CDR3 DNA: TGCGCCAGCAGCCCCTCGAAGACTAGCGGGAGAGGAGCATACATTCAGTACTTC. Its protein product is CASSPSKTSGRGAYIQYF.

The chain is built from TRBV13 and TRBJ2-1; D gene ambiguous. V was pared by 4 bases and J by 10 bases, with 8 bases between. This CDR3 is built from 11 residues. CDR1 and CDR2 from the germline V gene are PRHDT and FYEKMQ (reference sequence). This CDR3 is CASSSLGEQFF. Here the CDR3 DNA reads TGTGCCAGCAGCTCATTGGGCGAGCAGTTCTTC. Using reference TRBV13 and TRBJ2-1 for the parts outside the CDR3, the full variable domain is AAGVIQSPRHLIKEKRETATLKCYPIPRHDTVYWYQQGPGQDPQFLISFYEKMQSDKGSIPDRFSAQQFSDYHSELNMSSLELGDSALYFCASSSLGEQFFGPGTRLTVL.

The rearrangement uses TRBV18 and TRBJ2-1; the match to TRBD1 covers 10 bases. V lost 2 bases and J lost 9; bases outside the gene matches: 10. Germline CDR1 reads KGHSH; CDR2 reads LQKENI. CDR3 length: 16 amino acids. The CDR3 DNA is TGTGCCAGCTCACCATCCCCCGGGACAGGGGCACGTGAGCAGTTCTTC. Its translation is CASSPSPGTGAREQFF.